A single sample gave rise to the 4 T cell receptor beta chains below, sequenced in a study of blood T cell repertoires in COVID-19. The assay was immunoSEQ multiplex PCR, and TCRdb's table has in-frame clones only and misses some. The data hold some 150,000 clones, with about 89% observed a single time. The sample comprised peripheral blood. The receptors derive from a man aged 60 to 75 with active or convalescent COVID-19.

This chain links TRBV5-1 with TRBJ1-1, with D perhaps matching TRBD1 (5 bases). Germline CDR1 is SGHRS and CDR2 is YFSETQ. V dropped 5 bases and J dropped 7 bases, with 18 bases sitting between them. The CDR3 sequence is 14 residues long. CDR3 DNA sequence: TGCGCCAGCAGTCTGGGGCTGCGGCGGGGTGAAGCTTTCTTT. As protein: CASSLGLRRGEAFF.

The rearrangement joins TRBV4-2 to TRBJ2-5, with TRBD2 identical over 8 bases. Germline CDR1 LGHNA, CDR2 YNFKEQ. The CDR3 contains 16 residues. The junction had 18 bases not matched to a gene; V was cut back by 11 bases and J by 4 bases. CDR3 sequence: CACGEGAGGPGETQYF. As DNA, the CDR3 is TGTGCCTGCGGGGAGGGTGCGGGGGGCCCAGGAGAGACCCAGTACTTC.

The chain is built from TRBV6-5 and TRBJ1-1; possibly TRBD1 for D (5 bases). The ends were cut back, 10 bases at V and 6 bases at J, with 21 bases in the middle. The CDR3 loop spans 14 amino acids. Germline V CDR1 and CDR2: MNHEY, SVGAGI. CDR3 nucleotide sequence: TGTGCCACCTCTCTCCTGGGGGGGGGTGCTGAAGCTTTCTTT. Amino acids: CATSLLGGGAEAFF.

This sequence joins TRBV28 and TRBJ2-2; D remains ambiguous. The length of the CDR3 is 15 residues. Trimming removed 5 bases at V and 6 bases at J, with 16 bases between. Per the germline V gene, CDR1 is MDHEN and CDR2 is SYDVKM. CDR3 amino acids: CASSAETPGPGELFF. In nucleotides, the CDR3 is TGTGCCAGCAGTGCCGAGACGCCAGGCCCCGGGGAGCTGTTTTTT.